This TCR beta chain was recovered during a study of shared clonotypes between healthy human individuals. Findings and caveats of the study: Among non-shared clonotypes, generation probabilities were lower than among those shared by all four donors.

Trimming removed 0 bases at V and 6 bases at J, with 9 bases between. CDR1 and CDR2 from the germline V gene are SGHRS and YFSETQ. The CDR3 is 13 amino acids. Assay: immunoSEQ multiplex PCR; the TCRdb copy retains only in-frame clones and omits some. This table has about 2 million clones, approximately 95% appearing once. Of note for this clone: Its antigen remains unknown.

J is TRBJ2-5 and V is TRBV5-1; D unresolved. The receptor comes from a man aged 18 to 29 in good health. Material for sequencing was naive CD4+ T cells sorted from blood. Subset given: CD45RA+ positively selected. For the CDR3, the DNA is TGCGCCAGCAGCTTGGATGACCGAAAGACCCAGTACTTC. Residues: CASSLDDRKTQYF. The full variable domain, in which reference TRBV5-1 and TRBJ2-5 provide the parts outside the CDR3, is KAGVTQTPRYLIKTRGQQVTLSCSPISGHRSVSWYQQTPGQGLQFLFEYFSETQRNKGNFPGRFSGRQFSNSRSEMNVSTLELGDSALYLCASSLDDRKTQYFGPGTRLLVL.